Sequencing of this TCR beta chain was carried out in a study of beta chain features in type 1 diabetes. At the level of the study: Age and gender were similar between patients and healthy donors, as were cell yields. Study outcomes and limitations: Shorter templates might be favored by PCR, equally in patients and controls. Patients with type 1 diabetes carried fewer insertions and had more deletions at their VDJ junctions.

The authors obtained over 98% purity in all sorted populations. J lost 5 bases, V lost 4 bases, and 4 bases had no gene match. Germline CDR1 reads SQVTM; CDR2 reads ANQGSEA. This CDR3 has 12 amino acids. Only a few counts were recorded for this clone. No antigen is known for it. The entirety of the isolated RNA underwent reverse transcription, so expressed TCRB transcripts were sequenced. TCRdb keeps only in-frame clones here, not all; method: immunoSEQ multiplex PCR. This sample has 300,000 to 450,000 clones, with about 19% found just once. The sequenced sample consisted of naive CD4+ T cells from blood. V usage is TRBV29-1 and J usage is TRBJ1-1; 7 bases line up with TRBD1. The receptor was isolated from a woman aged 18-29 years in good health. The CDR3 sequence is CSVGQGRTEAFF. The DNA of the CDR3 is TGCAGCGTTGGACAGGGACGGACTGAAGCTTTCTTT.